The next 25 T cell receptor beta chains were all read from a single sample in a study of blood T cells in healthy people across ages. A second 7 to 11 cycle PCR used barcoded and J-beta primers. TCRdb re-analysed the 5' RACE reads in MiXCR, keeping a single row per CDR3 protein. The sample includes some 290,000 distinct CDR3 sequences, less than 30% seen only once; the top ten take 29%. The sequenced material came from blood. All receptors come from a woman aged 70-85 years in good health.

V usage is TRBV27 and J usage is TRBJ1-6; D is undetermined. With 3 bases removed from V and 10 bases from J, the gap between germline ends came to 13 bases. Germline V gene lookup returns CDR1 MNHEY and CDR2 SMNVEV (reference sequence). The CDR3 has 14 amino acids. CDR3 residues: CASSFSRPGSPLHF. The CDR3 DNA sequence: TGTGCCAGCAGTTTCTCACGCCCTGGATCACCCCTCCACTTT.

Here the CDR3 DNA reads TGCGCCAGCAGCCAAGCTCTGGGACAGGGGGTCTACGAGCAGTACTTC. The encoded protein is CASSQALGQGVYEQYF. The V call is TRBV4-1, the J call TRBJ2-5, with 11 bases matching TRBD1. The closer fit of TRBJ2-7 to the DNA end suggests the J call may be wrong. The CDR3 loop spans 16 amino acids. From germline, CDR1 is MGHRA and CDR2 YSYEKL.

V usage is TRBV9 and J usage is TRBJ2-3; possibly TRBD2 for D (5 bases). CDR1 and CDR2 (germline): SGDLS, YYNGEE. Trimming took 3 bases from V and 1 from J, leaving 12 bases between them. This CDR3 spans 15 amino acids. CDR3 sequence: CASSEAVGGTDTQYF. CDR3 DNA sequence: TGTGCCAGCAGCGAGGCGGTGGGAGGCACAGATACGCAGTATTTT.

V and J are TRBV4-2 and TRBJ2-3; D is possibly TRBD2 (6 bases). The germline CDR1 and CDR2 sequences are LGHNA and YNFKEQ. The V end was cut by 0 bases, the J end by 3 bases, with 16 bases between. This CDR3 is 17 amino acids long. Here the CDR3 reads CASSQDSPALATDTQYF. DNA for the CDR3: TGTGCCAGCAGCCAAGATAGCCCCGCACTAGCAACAGATACGCAGTATTTT.

The chain has TRBV20-1 and TRBJ2-5; perhaps TRBD2 as D (5 bases). CDR1 is DFQATT and CDR2 is SNEGSKA in the germline V gene (reference sequence). Trimming pared 5 bases from V and 4 bases from J, leaving 11 bases between. CDR3 length: 12 amino acids. The CDR3 here is CSAGRAGETQYF. The CDR3 nucleotides are TGCAGTGCTGGCCGGGCGGGAGAGACCCAGTACTTC.

V usage is TRBV18 and J usage is TRBJ2-6; 7 nucleotides agree with TRBD1. V lost 3 bases and J lost 3; bases outside the gene matches: 2. This CDR3 is 15 amino acids long. The germline CDR1 and CDR2 sequences are KGHSH and LQKENI. CDR3 residues: CASSPTGDGANVLTF. CDR3 sequence (DNA): TGTGCCAGCTCACCTACAGGGGATGGGGCCAACGTCCTGACTTTC.

V is TRBV29-1 and J is TRBJ2-5; either TRBD1 or TRBD2 may fit D (5 bases each). The J call is in doubt because the DNA end fits TRBJ2-7 better. This CDR3 contains 14 residues. Germline V CDR1 and CDR2: SQVTM, ANQGSEA. CDR3 loop: CSVKSGERGYEQYF. CDR3 coding DNA: TGCAGCGTCAAATCCGGGGAGAGGGGATACGAGCAGTACTTC.

This clonotype has only one observation. The chain has TRBV6-2 or TRBV6-3 and TRBJ1-5; D may be TRBD1 (5 bases). The CDR3 length is 14 residues. The germline gives CDR1 MNHEY, CDR2 SVGEGT. The germline V and J ends were trimmed by 5 bases and 7 bases, with 15 bases remaining between them. The CDR3 region has the DNA TGTGCCAGCAGTATACCCGAGGAGGGGCAGCCCCAGCATTTT. Its protein is CASSIPEEGQPQHF.

A few counts support this clonotype. The rearrangement joins TRBV7-8 to TRBJ2-5; D ambiguous. The better agreement between TRBJ2-1 and the DNA end casts doubt on the J call. The CDR3 consists of 14 residues. Germline V gene data show CDR1 as SGHVS and CDR2 as FQNEAQ. The CDR3 loop is CASSSGVLPHEQFF. For the CDR3, the DNA is TGTGCCAGCAGCTCAGGCGTGCTCCCACATGAGCAGTTCTTC.

This sequence joins TRBV19 and TRBJ2-6; no reliable D call. CDR1 LNHDA and CDR2 SQIVND come from the germline V gene (reference sequence). The germline V and J ends were trimmed by 10 bases and 2 bases, with 6 bases remaining between them. The CDR3 runs to 12 residues. The CDR3 region has the DNA TGTGCCACGCGAGCTGGGGCCAACGTCCTGACTTTC. Its protein is CATRAGANVLTF.

The table lists this clonotype with many counts. The DNA of the CDR3 is TGCGCCAGCAGCTTGCAACAGTGGAAAGAAGAGACCCAGTACTTC. Protein: CASSLQQWKEETQYF. The rearrangement uses TRBV5-1 and TRBJ2-5; no firm D call. Germline CDR1 SGHRS, CDR2 YFSETQ. V was clipped by 1 base and J by 3 bases, with 13 bases between them. The CDR3 length is 15 residues.

This chain joins TRBV11-2 and TRBJ1-4, with TRBD1 identical over 8 bases. CDR1 is SGHAT, CDR2 FQNNGV, per germline. V dropped 5 bases and J dropped 7; count of bases not matched to a gene: 15. The CDR3 runs 17 residues. CDR3 residues: CASSPDRGRSKGEKLFF. The CDR3 DNA is TGTGCCAGCAGCCCTGACAGGGGACGGAGTAAGGGTGAAAAACTGTTTTTT.

The chain carries TRBV29-1 and TRBJ1-1; 9 bases map to TRBD1. Germline loops: CDR1 SQVTM, CDR2 ANQGSEA. V lost 7 bases to trimming and J lost 0 bases; unmatched junction nucleotides: 6. The CDR3 is 14 residues long. The CDR3 DNA reads as TGCAGCGGCGCCGGGACAGGGATGAACACTGAAGCTTTCTTT. Its translation is CSGAGTGMNTEAFF.

This clonotype appeared a few times. The rearrangement links TRBV29-1 to TRBJ1-2; 8 bases fit TRBD1. Germline trimming cut 3 bases from V and 3 bases from J; bases unmatched to any gene: 6. This CDR3 contains 14 residues. Germline assignment: CDR1 SQVTM and CDR2 ANQGSEA. CDR3 region: CSVEDRDPDYGYTF. The CDR3 DNA is TGCAGCGTTGAGGACAGGGACCCGGACTATGGCTACACCTTC.

In this sample, this clonotype turned up many times. The V and J genes are TRBV5-5 and TRBJ2-6; no reliable D call. V dropped 0 bases and J dropped 0 bases, with 7 bases sitting between them. There are 16 residues in the CDR3. Germline V gene data show CDR1 as SGHKS and CDR2 as YYEKEE (reference sequence). The CDR3 DNA is TGTGCCAGCAGCTTGGGCCCCTCCTCTGGGGCCAACGTCCTGACTTTC. Its translation is CASSLGPSSGANVLTF.

The gene calls are TRBV27 and TRBJ2-7; 7 positions match TRBD2. With V trimmed by 8 bases and J by 6 bases, 10 bases remained unmatched. CDR1 is MNHEY, CDR2 SMNVEV, per germline (reference sequence). The CDR3 has 13 residues. CDR3 residues: CASRGAGELEQYF. The DNA of the CDR3 is TGTGCCAGCCGTGGGGCGGGGGAGCTCGAGCAGTACTTC.

The rearrangement uses TRBV7-6 and TRBJ2-7; D might be TRBD2 (5 bases). CDR1 is SGHVS and CDR2 is FNYEAQ in the germline V gene. Trimming took 10 bases from V and 4 from J, leaving 23 bases between them. CDR3 length equals 15 residues. The CDR3 DNA sequence: TGTGCCAAATGGGCGGGCCCACCCAAGGGATACGAGCAGTACTTC. As protein: CAKWAGPPKGYEQYF.

This clonotype was detected a few times. The gene calls are TRBV10-3 and TRBJ1-1, with D uncertain. CDR3 length: 13 residues. Trimming took 8 bases from V and 0 from J, leaving 10 bases between them. Germline loops: CDR1 ENHRY, CDR2 SYGVKD. As DNA, the CDR3 is TGTGCCATCGGAAAAACAGTGAACACTGAAGCTTTCTTT. Translated: CAIGKTVNTEAFF.

In its sample, this clonotype was seen a few times. The chain links TRBV4-1 to TRBJ1-2; TRBD1 matches at 7 bases. The CDR3 sequence is 16 residues long. J lost 4 bases, V lost 2 bases, and 10 bases had no gene match. Per germline, CDR1 MGHRA and CDR2 YSYEKL. CDR3 sequence reads: CASSQSPGTDLYGYTF. CDR3 in DNA: TGCGCCAGCAGCCAATCCCCAGGGACAGATCTCTATGGCTACACCTTC.

This chain links TRBV3-1 with TRBJ2-5; D not resolved. The tail of the sequence fits TRBJ2-1 better, so the J call may be wrong. CDR1 and CDR2 (germline): LGHDT, YNNKEL (reference sequence). The CDR3 covers 16 residues. CDR3 sequence: CASSQGSSRPYNEQFF. CDR3 DNA: TGTGCCAGCAGCCAAGGAAGTTCGCGTCCTTACAATGAGCAGTTCTTC.

CDR3 sequence (DNA): TGTGCCAGCGACAGGGGGACCGGGGAGCTGTTTTTT. Amino acid sequence: CASDRGTGELFF. The chain is built from TRBV3-1 and TRBJ2-2; 9 bases align to TRBD1. The CDR3 covers 12 residues. Germline V gene data show CDR1 as LGHDT and CDR2 as YNNKEL (reference sequence). The junction had 0 bases not matched to a gene; V was cut back by 8 bases and J by 5 bases.

The chain recombines TRBV7-8 with TRBJ2-5, with a possible D match to TRBD2 (6 bases). CDR1 and CDR2 from the germline V gene are SGHVS and FQNEAQ. The CDR3 is 17 amino acids. V was trimmed by 0 bases and J by 2 bases, leaving 16 bases between them. The CDR3 loop is CASSLAEGGSSQETQYF. The CDR3 DNA is TGTGCCAGCAGCTTAGCGGAGGGCGGAAGCTCTCAAGAGACCCAGTACTTC.

This clonotype appeared many times. V usage is TRBV29-1 and J usage is TRBJ2-7; D is perhaps TRBD2 (5 bases). The CDR3 consists of 11 residues. The V gene's germline CDR1 is SQVTM and CDR2 ANQGSEA. V lost 7 bases to trimming and J lost 5 bases, with 12 bases between them. CDR3 sequence (DNA): TGCAGCGCCTCAACGAGGGACGAGCAGTACTTC. It yields the protein CSASTRDEQYF.

The chain employs TRBV18 and TRBJ2-3, with D unclear. Trimming pared 0 bases from V and 1 base from J, leaving 5 bases between. Germline V gene lookup returns CDR1 KGHSH and CDR2 LQKENI. This CDR3 spans 14 amino acids. The CDR3 bases are TGTGCCAGCTCACCACCTGGGCGCACAGATACGCAGTATTTT. Translation gives CASSPPGRTDTQYF.

This clonotype was seen a few times. V usage is TRBV29-1 and J usage is TRBJ2-5; 9 nucleotides align to TRBD2. This CDR3 comprises 15 residues. V was clipped by 3 bases and J by 5 bases; unmatched bases: 10. Germline V gives CDR1 SQVTM, CDR2 ANQGSEA. This CDR3 reads CSVDTGTTSGETQYF. Written as DNA, the CDR3 is TGCAGCGTTGATACCGGGACTACTAGCGGGGAGACCCAGTACTTC.